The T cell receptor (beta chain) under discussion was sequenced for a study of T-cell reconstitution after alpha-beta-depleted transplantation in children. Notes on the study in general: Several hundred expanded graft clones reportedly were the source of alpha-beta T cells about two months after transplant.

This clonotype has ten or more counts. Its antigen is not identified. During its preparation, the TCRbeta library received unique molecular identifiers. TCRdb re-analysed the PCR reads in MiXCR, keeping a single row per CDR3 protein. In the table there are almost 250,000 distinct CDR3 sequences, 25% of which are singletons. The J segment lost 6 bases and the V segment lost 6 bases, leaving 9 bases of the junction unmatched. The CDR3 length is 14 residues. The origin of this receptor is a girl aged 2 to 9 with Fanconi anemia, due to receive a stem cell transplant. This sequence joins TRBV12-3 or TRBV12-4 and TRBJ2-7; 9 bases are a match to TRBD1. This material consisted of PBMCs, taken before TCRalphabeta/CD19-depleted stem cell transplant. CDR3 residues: CASSPGQGGREQYF. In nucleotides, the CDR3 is TGTGCCAGCAGCCCGGGACAGGGAGGACGCGAGCAGTACTTC.